A selection of T cell receptor beta chains follows, all from one sample in a study of blood T cell repertoires in COVID-19. Clones were sequenced by immunoSEQ multiplex PCR, and TCRdb holds only the in-frame ones, with some missing. The sample yields approximately 330,000 clones, 90% seen once. Sequencing used peripheral blood. These receptors were taken from a woman in her thirties or forties with COVID-19, enrolled during active disease. CDR3s include the opening cysteine and the closing phenylalanine or tryptophan. Fields, in order: V gene, D gene, J gene, clone size, CDR3 protein, CDR3 DNA. D genes are given only for firm matches. Size is omitted from some rows. Given values are once, few, many or a class for expanded clones.

v_call: TRBV29-1
d_call: TRBD1
j_call: TRBJ1-2
clone_size: once
cdr3_aa: CSVGWTGDSYGYTF
cdr3_nt: TGCAGCGTGGGGTGGACAGGGGACAGCTATGGCTACACCTTC

v_call: TRBV29-1
d_call: TRBD1
j_call: TRBJ1-1
clone_size: .
cdr3_aa: CSVARGLNTEAFF
cdr3_nt: TGCAGCGTCGCGAGGGGGCTGAACACTGAAGCTTTCTTT

v_call: TRBV10-3
d_call: TRBD2
j_call: TRBJ2-2
clone_size: .
cdr3_aa: CATRPTSGGGYTGELFF
cdr3_nt: TGTGCCACCAGACCGACTAGCGGGGGCGGCTACACCGGGGAGCTGTTTTTT

v_call: TRBV25-1
d_call: .
j_call: TRBJ1-5
clone_size: .
cdr3_aa: CASSGSIGAQPQHF
cdr3_nt: TGTGCCAGCAGTGGAAGTATAGGGGCTCAGCCCCAGCATTTT

v_call: TRBV15
d_call: .
j_call: TRBJ1-1
clone_size: .
cdr3_aa: CATSRRDWNTEAFF
cdr3_nt: TGTGCCACCAGCAGGAGGGACTGGAACACTGAAGCTTTCTTT

v_call: TRBV5-8
d_call: .
j_call: TRBJ2-2
clone_size: .
cdr3_aa: CASVRYGGGGTGELFF
cdr3_nt: TGTGCCAGCGTCCGATATGGAGGGGGCGGAACCGGGGAGCTGTTTTTT

v_call: TRBV29-1
d_call: .
j_call: TRBJ2-3
clone_size: .
cdr3_aa: CSASLTDTQYF
cdr3_nt: TGCAGCGCTTCCCTGACAGATACGCAGTATTTT

v_call: TRBV28
d_call: .
j_call: TRBJ1-4
clone_size: .
cdr3_aa: CASSLYGGPGEKLFF
cdr3_nt: TGTGCCAGCAGTTTATATGGAGGTCCCGGTGAAAAACTGTTTTTT

v_call: TRBV7-2
d_call: .
j_call: TRBJ2-5
clone_size: few
cdr3_aa: CASSSTVEGGGETQYF
cdr3_nt: TGTGCCAGCAGCTCGACGGTTGAAGGGGGTGGTGAGACCCAGTACTTC

v_call: TRBV2
d_call: .
j_call: TRBJ2-5
clone_size: .
cdr3_aa: CASGGTAQETQYF
cdr3_nt: TGTGCCAGCGGGGGGACAGCCCAAGAGACCCAGTACTTC

v_call: TRBV7-2
d_call: .
j_call: TRBJ1-2
clone_size: once
cdr3_aa: CASSMRGGVSYGYTF
cdr3_nt: TGTGCCAGCAGTATGCGGGGGGGAGTCAGCTATGGCTACACCTTC

v_call: TRBV11-1
d_call: .
j_call: TRBJ2-5
clone_size: .
cdr3_aa: CASSLATALQETQYF
cdr3_nt: TGTGCCAGCAGCTTAGCGACAGCCTTACAAGAGACCCAGTACTTC